The source of this TCR beta chain is a study of immune cell composition in non-small cell lung cancer. Overall study: Tumours were mainly lung adenocarcinoma or squamous cell carcinoma.

This CDR3 has 16 amino acids. Germline loops: CDR1 SGHNT, CDR2 YYREEE (reference sequence). V lost 1 base and J lost 0; bases outside the gene matches: 1. Measured with immunoSEQ multiplex PCR; TCRdb has only the in-frame clones, and not every one. The table lists some 2,600 clones, around 85% of them singletons, with roughly 20% in the top ten. Notes on the study in general: 60% to 80% of squamous and around 34% of adenocarcinoma cases had tumour-associated clones >0.5%. Lung adenocarcinomas had lower top 10 clone scores and clonality than squamous tumours. Dominant in vivo tumour-associated clones were not shown to share tumour-reactive sequences.

With regard to this clone: Its antigen remains unidentified.

The J gene is TRBJ2-3, the V gene TRBV5-4; 11 bases match TRBD2. What was sequenced was lung tumor tissue. The sequence was obtained from a human donor with non-small cell lung cancer. The CDR3 loop reads CASSLLAGGSTDTQYF. The CDR3 region has the DNA TGTGCCAGCAGCTTGTTAGCGGGGGGGAGCACAGATACGCAGTATTTT.